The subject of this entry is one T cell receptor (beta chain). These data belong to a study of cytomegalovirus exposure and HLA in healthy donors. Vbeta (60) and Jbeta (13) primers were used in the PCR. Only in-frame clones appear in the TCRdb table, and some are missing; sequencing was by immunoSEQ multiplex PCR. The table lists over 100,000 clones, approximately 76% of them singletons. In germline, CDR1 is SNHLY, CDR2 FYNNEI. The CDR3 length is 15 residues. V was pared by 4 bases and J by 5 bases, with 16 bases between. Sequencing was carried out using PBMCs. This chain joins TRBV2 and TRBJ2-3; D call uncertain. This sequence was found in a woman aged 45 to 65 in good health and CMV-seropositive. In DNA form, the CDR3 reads TGTGCCAGCAGTGGTGCCCGGTTAACCGAAGATACGCAGTATTTT. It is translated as CASSGARLTEDTQYF.